The rows below give T cell receptor beta chains drawn from one sample of a study of CD8 T cells in ankylosing spondylitis. TCRdb processed the 5' RACE reads anew with MiXCR; each CDR3 protein has one entry. The repertoire has about 400,000 distinct CDR3 sequences, under 25% of them found once; the top ten carry about 16%. Sequences were obtained from blood, either unsorted or a sorted T cell fraction (not recorded which). Receptor source: a male donor with ankylosing spondylitis. CDR3s include the opening cysteine and the closing phenylalanine or tryptophan. D genes are given only for firm matches. Not all rows give a size; the values are once, few, many and, for expanded clones, a class.

size,D,V,J,DNA,CDR3
.,.,TRBV28,TRBJ2-3,TGTGCCAGCAGTTTTGTGGGCACAAAAGATACGCAGTATTTT,CASSFVGTKDTQYF
.,.,TRBV7-2,TRBJ1-5,TGTGCCAGCAGCTTAGGAGGGGGGTTGGATCAGCCCCAGCATTTT,CASSLGGGLDQPQHF
.,.,TRBV5-1,TRBJ1-4,TGCGCCAGCAGCTTGGGACCAGACGAAAAACTGTTTTTT,CASSLGPDEKLFF
.,TRBD2,TRBV6-2/TRBV6-3,TRBJ2-3,TGTGCCAGCAGCCCGGGAGGTACGCAGTATTTT,CASSPGGTQYF
.,TRBD1,TRBV28,TRBJ2-5,TGTGCCAGCAGTTTTGGGGACAGGGGCGGAAAAGAGACCCAGTACTTC,CASSFGDRGGKETQYF
.,.,TRBV7-3,TRBJ2-3,TGTGCCAGCAGCTTAACTTTGGACAGTACGCAGTATTTT,CASSLTLDSTQYF
.,TRBD1,TRBV10-3,TRBJ2-1,TGTGCCATCAGTCCCGGGGACAGACAAAACAATGAGCAGTTCTTC,CAISPGDRQNNEQFF
.,TRBD2,TRBV20-1,TRBJ2-1,TGCAGTGCTGCGGGGACTAGCGGGAGAGTTTGGAATGAGCAGTTCTTC,CSAAGTSGRVWNEQFF
.,TRBD2,TRBV4-3,TRBJ2-5,TGCGCCAGCAGCCAAGATGGTGGGGAGGGCCTAGAGACCCAGTACTTC,CASSQDGGEGLETQYF
many,TRBD2,TRBV7-9,TRBJ2-7,TGTGCCAGCAGCACCCGACTAGCGGGGGTTTCCTACGAGCAGTACTTC,CASSTRLAGVSYEQYF
many,.,TRBV12-3/TRBV12-4,TRBJ2-2,TGCGCCAGCAGCTTGGTCCCGAACACCGGGGAGCTGTTTTTT,CASSLVPNTGELFF
few,.,TRBV21-1,TRBJ2-7,TGTGCCAGCAGCAAAGCGGACTGCCAGCGCACCTACGAGCAGTACTTC,CASSKADCQRTYEQYF
few,.,TRBV19,TRBJ1-5,.,CASSGQGRQPQHF
many,.,TRBV29-1,TRBJ2-1,TGCGGGGGGACAGCCACCTACAATGAGCAGTTCTTC,CGGTATYNEQFF
once,.,TRBV5-1,TRBJ2-7,TGCGCCAGCAGCCTACTCACGGGGTCGAGCTCCTACGAGCAGTACTTC,CASSLLTGSSSYEQYF
.,.,TRBV27,TRBJ2-3,TGTGCCAGCAGCCGGAAGGGCCGGACTGGCGGGCCCACAGATACGCAGTATTTT,CASSRKGRTGGPTDTQYF
.,.,TRBV5-6,TRBJ2-1,TGTGCCAGCAGCATTATCGCGGGGGCCAATGAGCAGTTCTTC,CASSIIAGANEQFF
.,.,TRBV5-1,TRBJ2-7,TGCGCCAGCAGCCCAGTTGGGAGAACATACGAGCAGTACTTC,CASSPVGRTYEQYF
many,.,TRBV4-3,TRBJ1-5,TGCGCCAGCAGCCAAGGCATCCGGGGGCGCGAGGAAAATAGCAATCAGCCCCAGCATTTT,CASSQGIRGREENSNQPQHF
once,.,TRBV30,TRBJ1-1,TGTGCCTGGGACACAGGGCGCCGGGCGGTCACTGAAGCTTTCTTT,CAWDTGRRAVTEAFF
many,.,TRBV7-3,TRBJ2-1,TGTGCCAGCAGCCCTAGGGGTGGCTCCTACAATGAGCAGTTCTTC,CASSPRGGSYNEQFF
few,.,TRBV12-3/TRBV12-4,TRBJ1-3,TGTGCCAGCAGTTTTGAAAGGGGTTCTGGAAACACCATATATTTT,CASSFERGSGNTIYF
.,.,TRBV12-3/TRBV12-4,TRBJ2-1,TGTGCCAGCGGCACCTCGGTAGTTTGGGATGAGCAGTTCTTC,CASGTSVVWDEQFF
.,TRBD2,TRBV24-1,TRBJ2-1,TGTGCCACCAGTGATTTGCCATCAACTAGCGGGAGTTGGCAGTTCTTC,CATSDLPSTSGSWQFF
.,.,TRBV6-5,TRBJ2-3,TGTGCCAGCAGTTATGGCCAGAACACAGATACGCAGTATTTT,CASSYGQNTDTQYF
once,TRBD1,TRBV6-5,TRBJ2-5,TGTGCCAGCAGTTACTCGTTAGGGGGCGCTGAGACCCAGTACTTC,CASSYSLGGAETQYF
.,.,TRBV2,TRBJ2-3,TGTGCCAGCAGACTGGCCCTTATCACAGATACGCAGTATTTT,CASRLALITDTQYF
.,TRBD2,TRBV3-1,TRBJ2-7,TGTGCCAGCAGCCAACTAGCGGGAGGGTCGTACGAGCAGTACTTC,CASSQLAGGSYEQYF